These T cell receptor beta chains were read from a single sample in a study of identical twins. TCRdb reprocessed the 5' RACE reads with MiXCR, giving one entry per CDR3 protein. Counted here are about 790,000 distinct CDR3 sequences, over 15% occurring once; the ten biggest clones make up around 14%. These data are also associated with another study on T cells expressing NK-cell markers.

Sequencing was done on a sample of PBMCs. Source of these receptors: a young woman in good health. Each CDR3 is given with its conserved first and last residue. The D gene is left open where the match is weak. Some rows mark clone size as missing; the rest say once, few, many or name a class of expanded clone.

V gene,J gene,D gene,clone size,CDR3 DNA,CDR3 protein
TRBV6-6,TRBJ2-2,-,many,TGTGCCAGCCGCGGTTCCACCGGGGAGCTGTTTTTT,CASRGSTGELFF
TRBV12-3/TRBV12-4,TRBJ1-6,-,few,TGTGCCACCCGAAACTTGGGACCCTATAATTCACCCCTCCACTTT,CATRNLGPYNSPLHF
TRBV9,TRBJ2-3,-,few,TGTGCCAGCAGCGTGGGCTCCATTCGGGCAGATACGCAGTATTTT,CASSVGSIRADTQYF
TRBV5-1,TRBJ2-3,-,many,TGCGCCAGCAGCGGAACAGGCAGCACAGATACGCAGTATTTT,CASSGTGSTDTQYF
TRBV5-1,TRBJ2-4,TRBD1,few,TGCGCCAGCAGCTTGACAGGGGGCAAAAACATTCAGTACTTC,CASSLTGGKNIQYF
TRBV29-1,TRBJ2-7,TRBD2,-,TGCAGCGTTATAGCGGGAGCCACCTACGAGCAGTACTTC,CSVIAGATYEQYF
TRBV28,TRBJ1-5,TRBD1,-,TGTGCCAGCAGTTTATTATGGACAGGGGATCGGCATCAGCCCCAGCATTTT,CASSLLWTGDRHQPQHF
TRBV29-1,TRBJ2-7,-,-,TGCAGCGTGGCTACCGGGACTTCGACCTACGAGCAGTACTTC,CSVATGTSTYEQYF
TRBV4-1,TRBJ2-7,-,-,TGCGCCAGCAGCCCCGGAGTTTTGCGAGCGACCTACGAGCAGTACTTC,CASSPGVLRATYEQYF
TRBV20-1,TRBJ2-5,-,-,TGCAGTGCTTCCGTCTTGATGGGTCAGACCCAGTACTTC,CSASVLMGQTQYF
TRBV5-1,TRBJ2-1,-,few,TGCGCCAGCAGCTTGAATGAGAGAAGTGAGCAGTTCTTC,CASSLNERSEQFF
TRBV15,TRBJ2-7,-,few,TGTGCCACCAGCAGAGTAGACCACTACGAGCAGTACTTC,CATSRVDHYEQYF
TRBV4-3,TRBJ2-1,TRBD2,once,TGCGCCAGCAGCCAAGGAACCGGGACTAGCTACAATGAGCAGTTCTTC,CASSQGTGTSYNEQFF
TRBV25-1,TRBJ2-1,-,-,TGTGCCAGCAGTGGTTTTAAGGGCCAGTTCTTC,CASSGFKGQFF
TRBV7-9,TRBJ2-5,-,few,TGTGCCAGCAGCCGCCCCGGGGGCGGGGAGACCCAGTACTTC,CASSRPGGGETQYF
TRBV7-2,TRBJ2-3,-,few,TGTGCCAGCAGCTTTCGTTCTGGCGGTTACACAGATACGCAGTATTTT,CASSFRSGGYTDTQYF
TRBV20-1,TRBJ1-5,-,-,TGCAGTGCTATCCTGGCCCGGGACAAACATCAGCCCCAGCATTTT,CSAILARDKHQPQHF
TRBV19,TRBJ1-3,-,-,TGTGCCAGGAAAAAGGGGCCTGGAAACACCATATATTTT,CARKKGPGNTIYF
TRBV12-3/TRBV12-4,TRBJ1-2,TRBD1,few,TGTGCCAGCAGCCCTCGGACAGGGGGTGGTGGCTACACCTTC,CASSPRTGGGGYTF
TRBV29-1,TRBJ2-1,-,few,TGCAGCGTTGAGGAGACCCGACGGGATCAGCAGTTCTTC,CSVEETRRDQQFF
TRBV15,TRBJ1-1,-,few,TGTGCCACCAGCAGAGGTATCAGGGTGGGAGACACTGAAGCTTTCTTT,CATSRGIRVGDTEAFF
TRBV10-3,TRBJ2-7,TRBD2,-,TGTGCCATCACGGGGAGCGGGAGGGTTTACGAGCAGTACTTC,CAITGSGRVYEQYF
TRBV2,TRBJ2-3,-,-,TGTGCCAGCAGTAACCGACGGAGCACAGATACGCAGTATTTT,CASSNRRSTDTQYF
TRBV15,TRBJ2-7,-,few,TGTGCCACCAGCAGAGGAGTAGGGGTTTACGAGCAGTACTTC,CATSRGVGVYEQYF
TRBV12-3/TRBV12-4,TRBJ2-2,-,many,TGTGCCAGCAGTTTGAGGTCCGGGGAGCTGTTTTTT,CASSLRSGELFF
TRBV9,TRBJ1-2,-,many,TGTGCCAGCAGTGATATCTCAGGGTTTAGGTATGGCTACACCTTC,CASSDISGFRYGYTF
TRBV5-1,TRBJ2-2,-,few,TGCGCCAGCAGTTCCCTCGATCCCGGGGAGCTGTTTTTT,CASSSLDPGELFF